A single sample is the source of the 25 T cell receptor beta chains below, sequenced in a study of control samples from healthy donors and cancer patients. Generated by immunoSEQ multiplex PCR, the TCRdb table keeps only in-frame clones and is missing some. The sample includes tens of thousands of clones, 90% to 95% of them seen just once. The sequenced sample was PBMCs. The receptors were sampled from a man aged 45-65 years with lung cancer.

The chain recombines TRBV27 with TRBJ2-7, with D unresolved. CDR3 size: 15 residues. The germline V and J ends were trimmed by 2 bases and 5 bases, with 16 bases remaining between them. From germline, CDR1 is MNHEY and CDR2 SMNVEV (reference sequence). The CDR3 protein is CASSLVPPSVDEQYF. CDR3 nucleotide sequence: TGTGCCAGCAGTTTAGTTCCTCCTTCCGTGGACGAGCAGTACTTC.

This chain uses TRBV10-3 with TRBJ2-7; 10 bases map to TRBD1. In germline, CDR1 is ENHRY, CDR2 SYGVKD. V trimming: 3 bases; J trimming: 3 bases; junction bases outside the gene matches: 5. CDR3 size: 15 residues. The CDR3 nucleotides read TGTGCCATCAGTGATACGACAGGGGGCGGCTACGAGCAGTACTTC. It specifies CAISDTTGGGYEQYF.

The J gene is TRBJ1-1, the V gene TRBV9, with TRBD1 identical over 7 bases. Trimming removed 3 bases from V and 1 base from J; junction bases left unmatched: 9. CDR1 and CDR2 (germline): SGDLS, YYNGEE. The length of the CDR3 is 16 residues. CDR3 nucleotides: TGTGCCAGCAGCGCGAACACTGGACAGGCGAACACTGAAGCTTTCTTT. Residues: CASSANTGQANTEAFF.

The J gene is TRBJ1-5, the V gene TRBV28; the match to TRBD1 covers 9 bases. Germline V CDR1 and CDR2: MDHEN, SYDVKM. CDR3 length: 12 residues. CDR3 protein: CRVTGGDLIQHF. The CDR3 DNA reads as TGTCGGGTTACAGGGGGCGACCTAATCCAGCATTTT.

The chain uses TRBV5-1 and TRBJ2-1; D gene unclear. In germline, CDR1 is SGHRS, CDR2 YFSETQ. The CDR3 length is 14 residues. Deletions cut 2 bases from V and 5 bases from J, with 11 bases between. The CDR3 DNA reads as TGCGCCAGCAGCTTTTCAATCGGAAACAATGAGCAGTTCTTC. Encoded protein: CASSFSIGNNEQFF.

The chain combines TRBV9 with TRBJ1-2; no clear D gene. The ends were cut back, 3 bases at V and 1 base at J, with 13 bases in the middle. The CDR3 covers 15 residues. Germline V gene lookup returns CDR1 SGDLS and CDR2 YYNGEE. CDR3 coding DNA: TGTGCCAGCAGCGCCGATCTCCGGGATAACTATGGCTACACCTTC. Its translation: CASSADLRDNYGYTF. Supplemented by reference TRBV9 and TRBJ1-2, the full variable domain reads DSGVTQTPKHLITATGQRVTLRCSPRSGDLSVYWYQQSLDQGLQFLIQYYNGEERAKGNILERFSAQQFPDLHSELNLSSLELGDSALYFCASSADLRDNYGYTFGSGTRLTVV.

This sequence joins TRBV11-3 and TRBJ2-5; 14 bases map to TRBD2. Germline CDR1 SGHNT, CDR2 YENEEA. The CDR3 runs 16 residues. The trim removed 4 bases at V and 4 bases at J, leaving 5 bases unmatched. CDR3 amino acids: CASSSGTSGGLETQYF. CDR3 in DNA: TGTGCCAGCAGCTCGGGGACTAGCGGGGGACTAGAGACCCAGTACTTC.

The V and J genes are TRBV7-8 and TRBJ1-2; TRBD1 agrees at 7 bases. The length of the CDR3 is 14 residues. Per the germline V gene, CDR1 is SGHVS and CDR2 is FQNEAQ. The V gene end was trimmed by 1 base and the J gene end by 8 bases; junction bases not matched to a gene: 7. CDR3 nucleotides: TGTGCCAGCAGCTTAGACCCAACAGGGGAGGGCTACACCTTC. It encodes CASSLDPTGEGYTF.

V gene TRBV3-1 (or the pseudogene TRBV3-2) combines with J gene TRBJ1-1; D perhaps matches TRBD1 (6 bases). V was shortened by 7 bases and J by 0 bases, with 12 bases between the two germline ends. CDR3 length equals 14 residues. Germline assignment: CDR1 LGHDT and CDR2 YNNKEL (reference sequence). The CDR3 coding sequence is TGTGCCAGCAATGGGGGGGGCGTGAACACTGAAGCTTTCTTT. This codes for CASNGGGVNTEAFF.

The CDR3 reads CASSGGTGSYSNQPQHF. CDR3 DNA: TGTGCCAGCAGCGGCGGGACAGGCTCATATAGCAATCAGCCCCAGCATTTT. V is TRBV5-5 and J is TRBJ1-5, with TRBD1 matching 8 bases. The germline CDR1 and CDR2 sequences are SGHKS and YYEKEE (reference sequence). J gave up 0 bases and V 4 bases, and 9 bases lay outside the gene matches. The CDR3 has 17 residues.

The DNA for the CDR3 is TGTGCCACCGACAACGGGAGGGCGGGGACCCAGTACTTC. Residues: CATDNGRAGTQYF. The chain employs TRBV6-6 and TRBJ2-5, with 8 bases identical to TRBD2. This CDR3 spans 13 amino acids. The germline gives CDR1 MNHNY, CDR2 SVGAGI (reference sequence). The J segment lost 7 bases and the V segment lost 10 bases, leaving 11 bases of the junction unmatched.

The chain recombines TRBV5-5 with TRBJ2-3; 12 positions agree with TRBD2. The CDR3 is made up of 16 amino acids. CDR1 is SGHKS and CDR2 is YYEKEE in the germline V gene (reference sequence). V was pared by 3 bases and J by 2 bases, with 4 bases of the junction left unmatched. The CDR3 coding sequence is TGTGCCAGCAGCTCCCGGACTAGCGGGGACACAGATACGCAGTATTTT. This encodes CASSSRTSGDTDTQYF.

This clone has just a few counts. V and J are TRBV30 and TRBJ2-7; 10 bases are shared with TRBD1. The germline CDR1 and CDR2 sequences are GTSNPN and SVGIG (reference sequence). This CDR3 spans 15 amino acids. The V and J ends lost 2 bases and 1 base, in that order; junction bases with no gene match: 5. The CDR3 here is CAWSIGTGESYEQYF. CDR3 nucleotide sequence: TGTGCCTGGAGTATCGGGACAGGGGAATCCTACGAGCAGTACTTC.

CDR3 loop: CASSAGLAGGITDTQYF. The CDR3 DNA is TGTGCCAGCAGCGCCGGACTAGCGGGGGGTATCACAGATACGCAGTATTTT. The J gene is TRBJ2-3, the V gene TRBV9; TRBD2 matches 14 bases. The CDR3 has 17 residues. V shed 3 bases, J shed 2 bases, and the junction held 5 bases outside the gene matches. Per the germline V gene, CDR1 is SGDLS and CDR2 is YYNGEE. The entire variable domain, with the rest obtained from reference TRBV9 and TRBJ2-3, is as follows: DSGVTQTPKHLITATGQRVTLRCSPRSGDLSVYWYQQSLDQGLQFLIQYYNGEERAKGNILERFSAQQFPDLHSELNLSSLELGDSALYFCASSAGLAGGITDTQYFGPGTRLTVL.

V and J are TRBV6-5 and TRBJ2-1, with D hard to call. Germline CDR1 reads MNHEY; CDR2 reads SVGAGI. This CDR3 spans 12 amino acids. The germline V and J ends were trimmed by 0 bases and 8 bases, with 5 bases remaining between them. CDR3 nucleotides: TGTGCCAGCAGTTACTCAGGCGATGAGCAGTTCTTC. It codes for CASSYSGDEQFF.

This clone was observed a single time. The chain uses TRBV5-8 and TRBJ1-2, with TRBD1 matching 10 bases. The germline V gene has CDR1 SGHTS and CDR2 YDEGEE. This CDR3 comprises 15 residues. The junction had 10 bases not matched to a gene; V was cut back by 5 bases and J by 6 bases. Here the CDR3 DNA reads TGTGCCAGCAGTCCCCCGGGACAGGGGTGGCATGGCTACACCTTC. Protein product: CASSPPGQGWHGYTF.

The rearrangement joins TRBV11-2 to TRBJ1-6, with D tentatively TRBD1 (5 bases). This CDR3 spans 14 amino acids. The germline CDR1 and CDR2 sequences are SGHAT and FQNNGV. Trimming shortened V by 3 bases and J by 9 bases, and 12 bases separated the two germline ends. Here the CDR3 reads CASSFTRAGSPLHF. The CDR3 coding sequence is TGTGCCAGCAGCTTTACCAGGGCCGGTTCACCCCTCCACTTT.

The rearrangement links TRBV7-9 to TRBJ1-6; unclear D gene. The germline gives CDR1 SEHNR, CDR2 FQNEAQ (reference sequence). V shed 5 bases and J shed 0 bases, with 11 bases lying between them. The CDR3 length is 16 residues. The CDR3: CASSVGPSSYNSPLHF. CDR3 DNA: TGTGCCAGCAGCGTCGGGCCAAGCTCCTATAATTCACCCCTCCACTTT.

The gene calls are TRBV18 and TRBJ2-5, with D possibly being TRBD2 (6 bases). CDR1 and CDR2 from the germline V gene are KGHSH and LQKENI. CDR3 length equals 15 residues. Between the trimmed V and J ends, which lost 3 bases and 5 bases, there was a span of 16 bases. The CDR3 sequence is CASSPLPGGIETQYF. The CDR3 DNA reads as TGTGCCAGCTCACCTCTCCCCGGCGGGATTGAGACCCAGTACTTC.

The chain is built from TRBV11-1 and TRBJ1-5, with TRBD1 as a possible D gene (6 bases). The V gene's germline CDR1 is SGHAT and CDR2 FQDESV (reference sequence). The length of the CDR3 is 14 residues. V lost 6 bases and J 0 bases, leaving 9 bases between the germline ends. CDR3 loop: CASRGQHSNQPQHF. CDR3 DNA sequence: TGTGCCAGCAGAGGACAGCATAGCAATCAGCCCCAGCATTTT.

The rearrangement uses TRBV7-2 and TRBJ1-1; D not resolved. CDR1 SGHTA and CDR2 FQGNSA come from the germline V gene. This CDR3 has 12 amino acids. V was clipped by 1 base and J by 3 bases, with 3 bases between them. Here the CDR3 reads CASSLEDTEAFF. In DNA, the CDR3 is TGTGCCAGCAGCTTAGAGGACACTGAAGCTTTCTTT.

This chain joins TRBV11-2 and TRBJ2-4; 9 nucleotides agree with TRBD1. This CDR3 has 14 amino acids. Trimming removed 6 bases from V and 7 bases from J; junction bases left unmatched: 7. Germline CDR1 reads SGHAT; CDR2 reads FQNNGV. In DNA, the CDR3 is TGTGCCAGCAGTCTGGCCGGACAGGGGAACATTCAGTACTTC. Translated: CASSLAGQGNIQYF. The entire variable domain, with the rest obtained from reference TRBV11-2 and TRBJ2-4, is as follows: EAGVAQSPRYKIIEKRQSVAFWCNPISGHATLYWYQQILGQGPKLLIQFQNNGVVDDSQLPKDRFSAERLKGVDSTLKIQPAKLEDSAVYLCASSLAGQGNIQYFGAGTRLSVL.

This chain links TRBV28 with TRBJ2-7; D may be TRBD1 (6 bases). The CDR3 extends over 13 amino acids. Per germline, CDR1 MDHEN and CDR2 SYDVKM. V shed 10 bases and J shed 6 bases, with 19 bases lying between them. In nucleotides, the CDR3 is TGTGCCACCGACAGGACTTCTACTTTCGAGCAGTACTTC. Its translation: CATDRTSTFEQYF.

This sequence joins TRBV6-1 and TRBJ2-3; unclear D gene. V was trimmed by 1 base and J by 3 bases, leaving 8 bases between them. The CDR3 length is 14 residues. Germline V lookup: CDR1 MNHNS, CDR2 SASEGT. The CDR3 nucleotides read TGTGCCAGCAGTGAAGACGGCTGGACAGATACGCAGTATTTT. Amino acid sequence: CASSEDGWTDTQYF.

The chain combines TRBV6-5 with TRBJ1-1, with D maybe TRBD1 (6 bases). The CDR3 spans 11 residues. Trimming removed 11 bases from V and 5 bases from J, with 12 bases in between. Looked up from germline, CDR1 is MNHEY and CDR2 is SVGAGI. CDR3 DNA sequence: TGTGCCGCAGGGGCGAGTACTGAAGCTTTCTTT. This gives the protein CAAGASTEAFF.